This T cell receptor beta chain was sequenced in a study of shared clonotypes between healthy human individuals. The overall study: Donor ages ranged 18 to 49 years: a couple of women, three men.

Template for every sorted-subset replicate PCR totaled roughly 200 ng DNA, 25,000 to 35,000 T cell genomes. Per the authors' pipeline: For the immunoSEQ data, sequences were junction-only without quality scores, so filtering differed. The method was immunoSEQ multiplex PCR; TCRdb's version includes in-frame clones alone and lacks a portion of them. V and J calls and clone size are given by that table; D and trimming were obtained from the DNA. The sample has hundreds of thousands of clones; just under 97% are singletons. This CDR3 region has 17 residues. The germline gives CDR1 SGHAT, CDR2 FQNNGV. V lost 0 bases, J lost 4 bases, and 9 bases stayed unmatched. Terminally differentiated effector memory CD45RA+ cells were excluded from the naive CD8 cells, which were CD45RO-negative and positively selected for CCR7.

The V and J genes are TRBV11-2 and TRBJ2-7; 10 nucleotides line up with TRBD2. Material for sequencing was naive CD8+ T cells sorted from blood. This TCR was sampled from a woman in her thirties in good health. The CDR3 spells CASSLDSPSGRLYEQYF. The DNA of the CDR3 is TGTGCCAGCAGCTTAGATTCCCCTAGCGGGAGATTGTACGAGCAGTACTTC.